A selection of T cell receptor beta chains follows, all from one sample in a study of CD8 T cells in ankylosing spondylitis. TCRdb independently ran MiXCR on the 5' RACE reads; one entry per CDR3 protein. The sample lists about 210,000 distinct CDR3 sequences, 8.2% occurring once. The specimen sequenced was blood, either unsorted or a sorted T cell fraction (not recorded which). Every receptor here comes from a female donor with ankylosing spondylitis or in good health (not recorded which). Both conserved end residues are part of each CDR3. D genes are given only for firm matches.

CDR3aa: CSVIGETSYNEQFF; d_gene: .; v_gene: TRBV29-1
CDR3aa: CASSFTPGQGSSPLHF; d_gene: TRBD1; v_gene: TRBV5-6
CDR3aa: CSAEPSNQPQHF; d_gene: .; v_gene: TRBV20-1
CDR3aa: CASSQGPISEQYF; d_gene: .; v_gene: TRBV4-2
CDR3aa: CASSPHLRATGELFF; d_gene: .; v_gene: TRBV7-7
CDR3aa: CASSPGGMNTEAFF; d_gene: TRBD1; v_gene: TRBV5-1
CDR3aa: CASRAGGPGTDTQYF; d_gene: TRBD2; v_gene: TRBV12-3/TRBV12-4
CDR3aa: CSAGLRAETEAFF; d_gene: .; v_gene: TRBV20-1
CDR3aa: CASSLYPAGGNTGELFF; d_gene: .; v_gene: TRBV5-1
CDR3aa: CASSDSIGAGASIEQFF; d_gene: TRBD2; v_gene: TRBV2
CDR3aa: CASSLRGSGTYEQYF; d_gene: .; v_gene: TRBV12-3/TRBV12-4
CDR3aa: CASRPGPPGTYEQYF; d_gene: .; v_gene: TRBV28
CDR3aa: CSARDPGWGYGYTF; d_gene: .; v_gene: TRBV20-1
CDR3aa: CASSSGLAGVPYNEQFF; d_gene: TRBD2; v_gene: TRBV5-1
CDR3aa: CASSLTGGRDTEAFF; d_gene: .; v_gene: TRBV7-3
CDR3aa: CASSSSPAGAKNIQYF; d_gene: .; v_gene: TRBV7-2
CDR3aa: CASSTGTGASGANVLTF; d_gene: TRBD1; v_gene: TRBV7-2
CDR3aa: CASSQGGRSNTGELFF; d_gene: .; v_gene: TRBV4-1
CDR3aa: CARGGGATDTQYF; d_gene: .; v_gene: TRBV7-9
CDR3aa: CASSLGRGWRDNEQFF; d_gene: .; v_gene: TRBV5-1
CDR3aa: CASSGPSVAGNTIYF; d_gene: .; v_gene: TRBV9
CDR3aa: CASSFKLAGANTGELFF; d_gene: TRBD2; v_gene: TRBV7-8
CDR3aa: CASSLSGLPREETQYF; d_gene: .; v_gene: TRBV5-1
CDR3aa: CASSRGGGQFF; d_gene: TRBD2; v_gene: TRBV19
CDR3aa: CASSYRGGWDSYEQYF; d_gene: .; v_gene: TRBV6-5
CDR3aa: CASSLFKNTGELFF; d_gene: .; v_gene: TRBV7-2
CDR3aa: CASSPARGNNIDEQFF; d_gene: .; v_gene: TRBV7-9
CDR3aa: CASSQEWGQSYNEQFF; d_gene: TRBD1; v_gene: TRBV3-1
CDR3aa: CASSLQTSGSSEQYF; d_gene: TRBD2; v_gene: TRBV5-1
CDR3aa: CASSLGEGRGNFGYTF; d_gene: TRBD1; v_gene: TRBV7-6